The 17 T cell receptor beta chains below come from one sample, sequenced in a study of human T cells and chemical hapten exposure. In TCRdb, the RACE reads were re-called with MiXCR into one record per CDR3 protein. The sample contains 350,000 to 400,000 distinct CDR3 sequences, about 6% of which appear only once. Documented time point: patch test 2, 6 weeks after DPC sensitization. Treatment noted: therapeutic diphenylcyclopropenone sensitization with weekly scalp DPC. This specimen consisted of whole blood, obtained in connection with sensitization to the hapten diphenylcyclopropenone (DPC). The receptors shown here come from a woman aged 18-29 years with alopecia areata. Some clones in this sample may be carry-over from other donors' samples.

The sample holds many counts of this clonotype. This rearrangement joins TRBV6-5 to TRBJ1-1, with 7 bases that match TRBD1. The CDR3 length is 16 residues. V lost 2 bases, J lost 0 bases, and 6 bases stayed unmatched. Per the germline V gene, CDR1 is MNHEY and CDR2 is SVGAGI. The CDR3 coding sequence is TGTGCCAGCAGTTACGCTACAGGGGATCTGAACACTGAAGCTTTCTTT. It specifies CASSYATGDLNTEAFF.

This clonotype was counted at least ten times. The chain uses TRBV3-1 and TRBJ1-1; the D is unclear. V was cut by 1 base and J by 4 bases, with 4 bases left in between. The CDR3 has 12 amino acids. The V gene's germline CDR1 is LGHDT and CDR2 YNNKEL (reference sequence). The CDR3 region has the DNA TGTGCCAGCAGCCAAGGATTCACTGAAGCTTTCTTT. As protein: CASSQGFTEAFF.

Only a few counts were recorded for this clonotype. This chain links TRBV10-3 with TRBJ2-7; 10 bases line up with TRBD1. The V and J ends lost 5 bases and 1 base, in that order; junction bases with no gene match: 5. This CDR3 contains 15 residues. Germline assignment: CDR1 ENHRY and CDR2 SYGVKD. The DNA of the CDR3 is TGTGCCATCAGTACCGGGACAGGGGCGTCCTACGAGCAGTACTTC. As protein: CAISTGTGASYEQYF.

The V gene is TRBV7-2, the J gene TRBJ1-4; no reliable D call. Trimming pared 0 bases from V and 10 bases from J, leaving 15 bases between. Germline-derived CDR1 and CDR2 are SGHTA and FQGNSA. This CDR3 comprises 15 residues. In DNA, the CDR3 is TGTGCCAGCAGCTTAGCAAAGGCACTTAGAGGAAAACTGTTTTTT. Its translation: CASSLAKALRGKLFF.

This clonotype was found many times. The chain links TRBV28 to TRBJ1-5, with D tentatively TRBD1 (5 bases). Trimming took off 5 bases at V and 4 bases at J, with 15 bases between the two ends. CDR3 length: 15 residues. Germline CDR1 and CDR2: MDHEN and SYDVKM. The CDR3 DNA is TGTGCCAGCAGTGGAACTCTCTCAGGGAATCAGCCCCAGCATTTT. Translation gives CASSGTLSGNQPQHF.

This clonotype has a count of ten or more. V usage is TRBV9 and J usage is TRBJ1-6; D is unresolved. The germline V gene encodes CDR1 SGDLS and CDR2 YYNGEE. Between the trimmed V and J ends, which lost 0 bases and 6 bases, there was a span of 13 bases. This CDR3 contains 16 residues. CDR3 residues: CASSVGRRQLNSPLHF. In DNA, the CDR3 is TGTGCCAGCAGCGTAGGAAGGCGGCAGCTTAATTCACCCCTCCACTTT.

This clonotype was counted ten times or more. The chain is built from TRBV6-6 and TRBJ2-3, with TRBD1 identical over 8 bases. Germline V gene data show CDR1 as MNHNY and CDR2 as SVGAGI (reference sequence). The J segment lost 4 bases and the V segment lost 5 bases, leaving 5 bases of the junction unmatched. This CDR3 is built from 14 residues. The CDR3 DNA reads TGTGCCAGCAGTCCGGGACAGGAGTCAGATACGCAGTATTTT. Protein sequence: CASSPGQESDTQYF.

The chain combines TRBV7-2 with TRBJ1-2; a weak D match, TRBD1 (5 bases). The CDR3 loop spans 13 amino acids. V lost 1 base and J 6 bases, leaving 9 bases between the germline ends. Germline V gene sequence: CDR1 SGHTA, CDR2 FQGNSA. The CDR3 DNA sequence: TGTGCCAGCAGCTTAGACAGACAGCATGGCTACACCTTC. It is translated as CASSLDRQHGYTF.

As DNA, the CDR3 is TGTGCCAGCAGCCAGGGGATGGAGCAGTTCTTC. It yields the protein CASSQGMEQFF. The chain recombines TRBV14 with TRBJ2-1, with D unclear. The CDR3 totals 11 residues. Germline CDR1 SGHDN, CDR2 FVKESK. Between the trimmed V and J ends, which lost 3 bases and 10 bases, there was a span of 7 bases.

DNA for the CDR3: TGTGCCAGCAGTTACTCGTCCAGCGGGGCAGTCAATGAGCAGTTCTTC. Translation gives CASSYSSSGAVNEQFF. The V gene is TRBV6-5, the J gene TRBJ2-1, with TRBD2 matching over 7 bases. CDR1 is MNHEY, CDR2 SVGAGI, per germline. V gave up 0 bases and J gave up 6 bases; unmatched junction bases: 8. CDR3 length equals 16 residues.

This sequence joins TRBV5-1 and TRBJ1-6; the D gene is possibly TRBD1 (6 bases). Germline V gives CDR1 SGHRS, CDR2 YFSETQ. This CDR3 comprises 14 residues. Deletions cut 3 bases from V and 7 bases from J, with 11 bases between. The CDR3 nucleotides read TGCGCCAGCAGCTCCGACAGGTTCAATTCACCCCTCCACTTT. Translating it yields CASSSDRFNSPLHF.

This clonotype was observed a handful of times. CDR3 region: CASSLERQVNEKLFF. The DNA for the CDR3 is TGTGCCAGCAGCTTAGAGAGACAGGTTAATGAAAAACTGTTTTTT. This chain connects TRBV7-2 to TRBJ1-4, with D perhaps TRBD1 (6 bases). The CDR3 runs 15 residues. Between the trimmed V and J ends, which lost 1 base and 4 bases, there was a span of 10 bases. Per germline, CDR1 SGHTA and CDR2 FQGNSA.

The chain is built from TRBV10-3 and TRBJ2-7, with D possibly being TRBD1 or TRBD2 (5 bases each). The CDR3 contains 15 residues. Trimming pared 1 base from V and 4 bases from J, leaving 14 bases between. Germline V gene data show CDR1 as ENHRY and CDR2 as SYGVKD. CDR3 loop: CAISELSLEGYEQYF. The CDR3, as DNA: TGTGCCATCAGTGAGTTAAGCCTAGAGGGGTACGAGCAGTACTTC.

This clonotype showed up just a few times. V is TRBV5-4 and J is TRBJ2-7; 9 nucleotides line up with TRBD1. The V gene's germline CDR1 is SGHNT and CDR2 YYREEE (reference sequence). The CDR3 spans 15 residues. With V trimmed by 2 bases and J by 3 bases, 6 bases remained unmatched. The CDR3 nucleotides read TGTGCCAGCAGCTTCCCACGACAGGGGGACTACGAGCAGTACTTC. Residues: CASSFPRQGDYEQYF.

In this sample, this clonotype turned up many times. The V and J genes are TRBV4-2 and TRBJ1-1; no firm D call. V was shortened by 4 bases and J by 6 bases, with 18 bases between the two germline ends. Germline-derived CDR1 and CDR2 are LGHNA and YNFKEQ. The CDR3 covers 15 residues. Here the CDR3 reads CASSLERRGSAEAFF. DNA of the CDR3: TGTGCCAGCAGCCTCGAAAGACGGGGTTCCGCTGAAGCTTTCTTT.

This clonotype has at least ten counts. V usage is TRBV6-6 and J usage is TRBJ1-1; a weak D match, TRBD1 (6 bases). The germline V gene encodes CDR1 MNHNY and CDR2 SVGAGI (reference sequence). The V and J ends lost 5 bases and 1 base respectively, with 11 bases between them. This CDR3 has 14 residues. CDR3 sequence (DNA): TGTGCCAGCAGTCTGGACAGCTCGAACACTGAAGCTTTCTTT. It translates to CASSLDSSNTEAFF.

The chain recombines TRBV2 with TRBJ1-6, with TRBD1 matching 7 bases. This CDR3 spans 15 amino acids. Germline loops: CDR1 SNHLY, CDR2 FYNNEI. Germline trimming cut 7 bases from V and 4 bases from J; bases unmatched to any gene: 7. Here the CDR3 DNA reads TGTGCCAGCACCAGCCCGACAGGGTATAATTCACCCCTCCACTTT. It translates to CASTSPTGYNSPLHF.